The entry that follows covers one T cell receptor beta chain sequence. The CDR3 consists of 15 residues. CDR1 is MNHNS, CDR2 SASEGT, per germline. Trimming removed 3 bases from V and 1 base from J, with 9 bases in between. The data originate from a study of T cell repertoires in cytomegalovirus infection. TCRdb ran MiXCR on the reads and lists one entry per CDR3 protein. The data hold about 360,000 distinct CDR3 sequences, with over 15% observed a single time. J is TRBJ2-2 and V is TRBV6-1, with TRBD1 as a possible D gene (5 bases). The sample consisted of PBMCs. The sequence came from a human donor in good health (CMV status not recorded). Some clones in this sample may be carry-over from other donors' samples. The CDR3 DNA reads as TGTGCCAGCAGTGAGCTTCAGGGGAACACCGGGGAGCTGTTTTTT. Translation gives CASSELQGNTGELFF.